This TCR beta chain was retrieved from a study of T cells in narcolepsy. Turning to the study itself: Donors had narcolepsy type 1 or type 2, or were healthy controls. Whole-study results and caveats: Some memory CD4+ repertoires had no autoreactive clone sequences. Autoreactive clonotypes reportedly recurred in blood of same and different patients, not controls.

TCRdb's copy holds only in-frame clones and misses some; the assay was immunoSEQ multiplex PCR. The table includes about 35,000 clones, 75% to 90% detected once. Worth noting for this clone: Antigen: not known.

CDR1 is SGHTA, CDR2 FQGNSA, per germline. The CDR3 has 16 amino acids. V lost 6 bases and J lost 6, with 24 bases in between. What was sequenced was memory (CD45RA-) CD4+ T cells from blood. The TCR sequence derives from a human donor in good health. The chain carries TRBV7-2 and TRBJ2-7, with TRBD2 as a possible D gene (6 bases). CDR3 DNA sequence: TGTGCCAGCAGTGGGGGGTCCGTACTAGTAATGATCGAGCAGTACTTC. Translation: CASSGGSVLVMIEQYF.